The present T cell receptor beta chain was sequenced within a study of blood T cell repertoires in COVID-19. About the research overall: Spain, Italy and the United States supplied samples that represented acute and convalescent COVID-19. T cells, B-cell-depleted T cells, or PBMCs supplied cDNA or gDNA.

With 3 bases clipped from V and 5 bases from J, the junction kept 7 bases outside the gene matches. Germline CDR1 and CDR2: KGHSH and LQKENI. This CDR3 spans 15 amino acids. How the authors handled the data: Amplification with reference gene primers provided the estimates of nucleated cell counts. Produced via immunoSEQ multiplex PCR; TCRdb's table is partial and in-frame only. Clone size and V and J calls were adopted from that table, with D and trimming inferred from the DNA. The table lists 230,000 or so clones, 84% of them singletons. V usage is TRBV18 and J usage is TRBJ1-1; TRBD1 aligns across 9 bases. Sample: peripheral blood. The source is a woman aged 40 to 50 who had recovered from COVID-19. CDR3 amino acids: CASSPMGQGDTEAFF. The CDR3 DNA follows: TGTGCCAGCTCACCCATGGGACAGGGAGATACTGAAGCTTTCTTT.